This TCR beta chain was identified in a study of T-cell reconstitution after alpha-beta-depleted transplantation in children listed by TCRdb under 2016. As for the study more broadly: Using TCR repertoire profiling, the study followed T-cell immune reconstitution in a quantitative way in children after TCRalphabeta/CD19-depleted allogeneic hematopoietic cell transplantation.

The treatment or condition label, as the study defines it: allogeneic hematopoietic cell transplantation with graft depleted of TCRalphabeta T cells and CD19 B cells. The children who served as transplant recipients had been given grafts of TCRalphabeta/CD19-depleted allogeneic hematopoietic cells. This clonotype was counted at least ten times. What antigen it recognizes has not been identified. Base qualities are missing; no much larger clone stands one base away. The research as a whole found: Apparently early alphabetaT-cell count recovery about two months after transplant reportedly relied on only several hundred rapidly expanded clones derived from non-depleted graft cells. In some patients, high TCRbeta diversity at day 60 was attributed to recipient T cells and intrathymic progenitors that had survived conditioning. Hyperexpanded clone frequencies declined over subsequent months; after one year, T-cell counts and TCRbeta diversity were mostly attributed to newly produced T cells.

Library prep was done by PCR. The instrument was an Illumina HiSeq 2500. To normalize quantification of the TCRbeta repertoire, the TCR libraries were built with molecular barcoding that relied on unique molecular identifiers. Using fastp at Q25 and MiXCR, TCRdb reprocessed the public reads and kept productive beta chains. All rows with the same CDR3 protein become a single entry with the most common DNA and genes. This sample comprises some 300,000 distinct CDR3 sequences, over 9.5% of them detected only once. The ten biggest clones cover less than 9% of the sample. This TCR was sampled from a boy under three years old with acute myeloid leukemia, due to receive a stem cell transplant. Sequencing used PBMCs, obtained before TCRalphabeta/CD19-depleted stem cell transplant.

The bases are TGTGCCATCAGTGATATGCGGGGGCGCACAGATACGCAGTATTTT. Translated, this gives CAISDMRGRTDTQYF. Here the chain combines TRBV10-3 and TRBJ2-3, with a weak D call of TRBD2 (7 bases match). From the cysteine up to the phenylalanine, the CDR3 has a length of 15 residues. The retained sequence is limited to the CDR3, 45 bases, with the frame set at the first base. CDR1 is given as ENHRY and CDR2 as SYGVKD, both from the germline V gene. The germline ends are 11 bases apart after V is trimmed by 3 bases and J by 1 base.